This T cell receptor (beta chain) was obtained from a study of CD8 T cells in Susac syndrome. It was with random hexamers that roughly 0.5 to 1 ug RNA was reverse transcribed. In TCRdb, the immunoSEQ multiplex PCR reads were re-called with MiXCR into one record per CDR3 protein. Among hundreds of thousands of distinct CDR3 sequences listed, around 83% were seen once. Germline V gene data show CDR1 as MNHEY and CDR2 as SMNVEV (reference sequence). The J segment lost 3 bases and the V segment lost 2 bases, leaving 2 bases of the junction unmatched. The CDR3 has 15 amino acids. The clonotype comes from a human donor with multiple sclerosis. V usage is TRBV27 and J usage is TRBJ2-2; the match to TRBD2 covers 8 bases. What was sequenced was CD8+ T cells from PBMCs. This CDR3 reads CASSLSGGYTGELFF. CDR3 coding DNA: TGTGCCAGCAGTTTAAGCGGGGGTTACACCGGGGAGCTGTTTTTT.